These 4 T cell receptor beta chains came from one sample sequenced in a study of blood T cells in healthy people across ages. The use of a sample-barcoded 5' primer and a J-beta primer mix characterized a second PCR of about 6 to 11 cycles. TCRdb reanalysed the 5' RACE reads using MiXCR and keeps one entry per CDR3 protein. The table lists hundreds of thousands of distinct CDR3 sequences, 25% to 35% of them singletons, with about 18% in the top ten. Sequencing used blood. The receptors stem from a woman older than 75 in good health.

This clonotype was found many times. V gene TRBV6-5 combines with J gene TRBJ2-1; TRBD2 matches at 8 bases. Trimming removed 6 bases from V and 6 bases from J; junction bases left unmatched: 4. This CDR3 region has 13 residues. CDR1 is MNHEY and CDR2 is SVGAGI in the germline V gene. The CDR3 loop is CASRLGTSNEQFF. The CDR3 bases are TGTGCCAGCAGGTTGGGGACTAGCAATGAGCAGTTCTTC.

As for this clonotype: Sequence at one end of the junction differs from germline and may be a read error. The CDR3 sequence is CVSSLAQGSNTEAFF. CDR3 coding DNA: TGTGTCAGCAGCTTAGCGCAGGGGTCGAACACTGAAGCTTTCTTT. The V and J genes are TRBV7-2 and TRBJ1-1, with D possibly TRBD1 on 6 matching bases. Germline V gene sequence: CDR1 SGHTA, CDR2 FQGNSA. This CDR3 contains 15 residues. Using reference TRBV7-2 and TRBJ1-1 for the parts outside the CDR3, the full variable domain is GAGVSQSPSNKVTEKGKDVELRCDPISGHTALYWYRQSLGQGLEFLIYFQGNSAPDKSGLPSDRFSAERTGGSVSTLTIQRTQQEDSAVYLCVSSLAQGSNTEAFFGQGTRLTVV.

This clonotype occurred many times. This chain joins TRBV2 and TRBJ2-5; tentative D call: TRBD2 (6 bases). The CDR3 is 13 amino acids. V lost 5 bases and J 5 bases, leaving 12 bases between the germline ends. Germline assignment: CDR1 SNHLY and CDR2 FYNNEI. CDR3 bases: TGTGCCAGCAGTTTTCTCCGGGGGGAGACCCAGTACTTC. It yields the protein CASSFLRGETQYF.

The table lists this clonotype with a few counts. The V and J genes are TRBV2 and TRBJ2-5; D perhaps matches TRBD2 (6 bases). Trimming shortened V by 7 bases and J by 2 bases, and 14 bases separated the two germline ends. Germline-derived CDR1 and CDR2 are SNHLY and FYNNEI. There are 14 residues in the CDR3. CDR3 DNA: TGTGCCAGCACCCCTTCCGGGACTCAAGAGACCCAGTACTTC. Its translation is CASTPSGTQETQYF.